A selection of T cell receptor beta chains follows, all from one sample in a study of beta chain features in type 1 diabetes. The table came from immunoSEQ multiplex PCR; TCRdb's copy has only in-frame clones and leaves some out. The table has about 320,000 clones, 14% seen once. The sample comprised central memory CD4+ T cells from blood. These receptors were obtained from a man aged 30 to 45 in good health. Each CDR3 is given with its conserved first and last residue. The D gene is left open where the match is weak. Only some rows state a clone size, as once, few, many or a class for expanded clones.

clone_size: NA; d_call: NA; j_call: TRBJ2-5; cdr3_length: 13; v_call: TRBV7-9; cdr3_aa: CASSSDRGETQYF; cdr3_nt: TGTGCCAGCAGCTCGGATCGGGGGGAGACCCAGTACTTC
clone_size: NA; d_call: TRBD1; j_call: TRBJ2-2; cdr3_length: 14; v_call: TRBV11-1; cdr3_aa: CASIGTGVAGELFF; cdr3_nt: TGTGCCAGCATCGGGACAGGGGTCGCCGGGGAGCTGTTTTTT
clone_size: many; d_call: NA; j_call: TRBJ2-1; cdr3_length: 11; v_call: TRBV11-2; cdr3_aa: CASSLAIGRFF; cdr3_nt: TGTGCCAGCAGCTTAGCCATAGGCCGGTTCTTC
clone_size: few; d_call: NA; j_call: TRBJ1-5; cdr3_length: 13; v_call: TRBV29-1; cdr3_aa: CSVQDSKYQPQHF; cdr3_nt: TGCAGCGTTCAGGACAGTAAATATCAGCCCCAGCATTTT
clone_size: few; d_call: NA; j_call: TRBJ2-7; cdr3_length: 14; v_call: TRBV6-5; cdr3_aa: CASSDGTPTYEQYF; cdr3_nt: TGTGCCAGCAGTGACGGGACACCCACCTACGAGCAGTACTTC
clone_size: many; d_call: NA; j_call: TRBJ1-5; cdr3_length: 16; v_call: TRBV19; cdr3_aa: CASSPLSLGRNQPQHF; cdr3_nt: TGTGCCAGTAGTCCATTGTCCCTAGGTCGCAATCAGCCCCAGCATTTT
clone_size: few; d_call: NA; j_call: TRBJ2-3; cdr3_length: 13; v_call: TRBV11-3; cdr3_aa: CASSPSKPDTQYF; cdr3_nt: TGTGCCAGCAGCCCATCTAAGCCAGATACGCAGTATTTT
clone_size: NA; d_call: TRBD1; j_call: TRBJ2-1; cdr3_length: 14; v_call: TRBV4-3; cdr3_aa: CASSLPGQGREQFF; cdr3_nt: TGCGCCAGCAGCCTACCGGGACAGGGTCGTGAGCAGTTCTTC
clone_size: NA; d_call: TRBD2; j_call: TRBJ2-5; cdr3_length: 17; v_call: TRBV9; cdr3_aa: CASSVAATSGGQETQYF; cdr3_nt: TGTGCCAGCAGCGTAGCTGCGACTAGCGGGGGCCAAGAGACCCAGTACTTC
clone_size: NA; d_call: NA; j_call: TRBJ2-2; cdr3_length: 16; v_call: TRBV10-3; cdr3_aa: CAISKDSLEITGELFF; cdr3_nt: TGTGCCATCAGTAAGGACTCACTCGAAATCACCGGGGAGCTGTTTTTT